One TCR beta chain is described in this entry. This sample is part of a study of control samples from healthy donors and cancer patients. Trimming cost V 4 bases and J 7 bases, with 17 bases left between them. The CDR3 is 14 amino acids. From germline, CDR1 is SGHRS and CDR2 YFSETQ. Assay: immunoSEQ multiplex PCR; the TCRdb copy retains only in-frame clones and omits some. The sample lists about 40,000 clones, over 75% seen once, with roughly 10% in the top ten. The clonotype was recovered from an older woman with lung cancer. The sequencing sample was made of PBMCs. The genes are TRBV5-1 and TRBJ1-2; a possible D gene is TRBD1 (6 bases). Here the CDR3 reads CASSRGGGESGYTF. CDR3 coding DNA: TGCGCCAGCAGCAGAGGGGGAGGGGAGAGTGGCTACACCTTC.